This T cell receptor beta chain was retrieved from a study of T-cell reconstitution after alpha-beta-depleted transplantation in children. General study results and limits: Some patients showed high day-60 TCRbeta diversity, which derived from surviving recipient T cells and thymic progenitors. Once a year had passed after transplant, T-cell counts and diversity came mostly from newly produced T cells. As was reported, about two months after transplant, alpha-beta T cells came from several hundred expanded graft clones.

Unique molecular identifiers were incorporated into the prepared TCRbeta library. MiXCR, applied by TCRdb to the PCR reads, yields one record per CDR3 protein. Here the sample spans more than 400,000 distinct CDR3 sequences, over 10% being singletons. The V gene's germline CDR1 is LGHDT and CDR2 YNNKEL (reference sequence). V lost 1 base, J lost 3 bases, and 13 bases lay in between. The CDR3 length is 15 residues. In this sample, this clonotype turned up a few times. Its antigen is currently unknown. This receptor was identified in a female patient under 10 years old who had a stem cell transplant for aplastic anemia, so the T cells may come from the graft donor. The V call is TRBV3-1, the J call TRBJ2-7, with D perhaps TRBD2 (6 bases). Sequencing used PBMCs, mostly from graft donor cells, obtained 180 days after TCRalphabeta/CD19-depleted stem cell transplant. CDR3 DNA sequence: TGTGCCAGCAGCCAAGGTGGGGCGGGGAACTACGAGCAGTACTTC. It codes for CASSQGGAGNYEQYF.